This T cell receptor beta chain was sequenced for a study of T cells in Graves' hyperthyroidism and ophthalmopathy. Amplified TCR beta CDR3 regions derived from RNA transcripts. With the HTBI primer set, the TCR CDR3 went through a first round of RT-PCR. One entry per CDR3 protein results from TCRdb running MiXCR on the multiplex PCR reads. This table has 350,000 to 450,000 distinct CDR3 sequences, around 15% appearing once. The CDR3 contains 17 residues. Germline loops: CDR1 LGHDT, CDR2 YNNKEL (reference sequence). J lost 5 bases, V lost 6 bases, and 13 bases had no gene match. The study left out patients who had uncontrolled infection, other autoimmune disease, pregnancy or lactation.

V is TRBV3-1 and J is TRBJ2-1; the match to TRBD2 covers 10 bases. The TCR comes from a man aged 50-60 years with Graves' ophthalmopathy. The sample taken for sequencing was blood. In nucleotides, the CDR3 is TGTGCCAGCAGGCCGGGAGCGGGAGGGTTGTTGAACAATGAGCAGTTCTTC. It encodes CASRPGAGGLLNNEQFF.